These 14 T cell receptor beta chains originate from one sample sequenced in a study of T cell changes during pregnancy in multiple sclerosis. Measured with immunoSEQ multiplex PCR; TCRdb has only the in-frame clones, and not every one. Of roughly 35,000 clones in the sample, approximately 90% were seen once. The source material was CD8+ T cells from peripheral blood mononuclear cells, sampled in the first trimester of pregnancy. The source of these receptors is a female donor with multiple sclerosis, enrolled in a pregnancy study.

The DNA for the CDR3 is TGTGCCAGCAGTTTATCGGCGGCAGGGGAAGATACGCAGTATTTT. This translates into CASSLSAAGEDTQYF. The chain has TRBV27 and TRBJ2-3; the D gene is possibly TRBD1 (6 bases). Germline CDR1 MNHEY, CDR2 SMNVEV (reference sequence). With 0 bases removed from V and 5 bases from J, the gap between germline ends came to 12 bases. The CDR3 runs 15 residues.

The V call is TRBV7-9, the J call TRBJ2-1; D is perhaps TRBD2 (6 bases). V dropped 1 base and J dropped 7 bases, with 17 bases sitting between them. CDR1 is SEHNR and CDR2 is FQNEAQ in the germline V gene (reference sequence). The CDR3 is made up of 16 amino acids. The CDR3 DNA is TGTGCCAGCAGCTTAGTCTCGGGGGATGAAAAGAATGAGCAGTTCTTC. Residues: CASSLVSGDEKNEQFF.

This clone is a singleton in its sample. The CDR3, as DNA: TGCAGCGTTAGCCCGTCGACAGGGGAGAACACTGAAGCTTTCTTT. This translates into CSVSPSTGENTEAFF. The rearrangement joins TRBV29-1 to TRBJ1-1; 8 bases agree with TRBD1. CDR1 is SQVTM and CDR2 is ANQGSEA in the germline V gene. The length of the CDR3 is 15 residues. V shed 5 bases, J shed 1 base, and the junction held 9 bases outside the gene matches. Using reference TRBV29-1 and TRBJ1-1 for the parts outside the CDR3, the full variable domain is SAVISQKPSRDICQRGTSLTIQCQVDSQVTMMFWYRQQPGQSLTLIATANQGSEATYESGFVIDKFPISRPNLTFSTLTVSNMSPEDSSIYLCSVSPSTGENTEAFFGQGTRLTVV.

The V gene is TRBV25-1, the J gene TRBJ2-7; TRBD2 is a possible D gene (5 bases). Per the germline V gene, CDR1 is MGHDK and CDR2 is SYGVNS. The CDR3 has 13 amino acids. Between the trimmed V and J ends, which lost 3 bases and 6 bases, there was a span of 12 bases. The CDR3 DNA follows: TGTGCCAGCAGTGAGACTCGGGGTGTCGAGCAGTACTTC. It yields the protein CASSETRGVEQYF.

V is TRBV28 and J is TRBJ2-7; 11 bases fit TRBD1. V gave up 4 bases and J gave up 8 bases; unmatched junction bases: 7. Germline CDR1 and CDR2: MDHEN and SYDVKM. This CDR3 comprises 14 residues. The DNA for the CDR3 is TGTGCCAGCAGTTCGGGACAGGGGGGGGAGAAGCAGTACTTC. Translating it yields CASSSGQGGEKQYF. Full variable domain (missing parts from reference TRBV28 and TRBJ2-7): DVKVTQSSRYLVKRTGEKVFLECVQDMDHENMFWYRQDPGLGLRLIYFSYDVKMKEKGDIPEGYSVSREKKERFSLILESASTNQTSMYLCASSSGQGGEKQYFGPGTRLTVT.

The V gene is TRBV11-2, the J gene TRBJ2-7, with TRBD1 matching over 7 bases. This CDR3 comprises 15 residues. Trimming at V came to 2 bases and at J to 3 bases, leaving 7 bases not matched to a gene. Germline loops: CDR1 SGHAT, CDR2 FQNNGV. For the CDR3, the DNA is TGTGCCAGCAGCTTATCTCGGGACAGCTTCTACGAGCAGTACTTC. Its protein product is CASSLSRDSFYEQYF.

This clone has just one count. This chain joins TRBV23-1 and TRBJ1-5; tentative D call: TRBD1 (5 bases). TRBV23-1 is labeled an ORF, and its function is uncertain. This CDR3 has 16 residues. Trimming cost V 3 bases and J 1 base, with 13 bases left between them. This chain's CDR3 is CASSHAQDRSNQPQHF. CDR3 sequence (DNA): TGCGCCAGCAGTCATGCCCAAGACAGAAGCAATCAGCCCCAGCATTTT.

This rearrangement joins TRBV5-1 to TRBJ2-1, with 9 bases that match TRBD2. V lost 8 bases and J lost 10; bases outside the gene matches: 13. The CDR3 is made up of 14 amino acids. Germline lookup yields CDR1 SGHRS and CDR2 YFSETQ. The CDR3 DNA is TGCGCCAGTTCATCGGGACTAGCTCTGTTCGAGCAGTTCTTC. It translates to CASSSGLALFEQFF.

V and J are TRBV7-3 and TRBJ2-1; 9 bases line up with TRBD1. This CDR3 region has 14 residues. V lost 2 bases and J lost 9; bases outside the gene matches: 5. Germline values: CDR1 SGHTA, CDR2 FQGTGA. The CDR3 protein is CASSLWDRAGEQFF. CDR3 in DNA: TGTGCCAGCAGCTTATGGGACAGGGCTGGTGAGCAGTTCTTC. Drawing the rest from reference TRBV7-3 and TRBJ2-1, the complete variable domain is GAGVSQTPSNKVTEKGKYVELRCDPISGHTALYWYRQSLGQGPEFLIYFQGTGAADDSGLPNDRFFAVRPEGSVSTLKIQRTERGDSAVYLCASSLWDRAGEQFFGPGTRLTVL.

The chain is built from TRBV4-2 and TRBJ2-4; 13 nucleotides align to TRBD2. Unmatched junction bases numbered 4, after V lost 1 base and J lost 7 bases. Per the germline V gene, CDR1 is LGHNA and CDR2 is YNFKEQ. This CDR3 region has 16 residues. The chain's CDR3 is CASSQGPGLAGNIQYF. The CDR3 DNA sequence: TGTGCCAGCAGCCAAGGGCCGGGACTAGCGGGGAACATTCAGTACTTC.

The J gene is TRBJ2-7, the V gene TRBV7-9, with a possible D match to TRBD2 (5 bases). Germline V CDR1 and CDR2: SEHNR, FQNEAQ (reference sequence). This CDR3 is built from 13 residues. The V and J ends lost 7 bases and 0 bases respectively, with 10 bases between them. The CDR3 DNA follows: TGTGCCAGCAACAGCGGAGCCTCCTACGAGCAGTACTTC. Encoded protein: CASNSGASYEQYF.

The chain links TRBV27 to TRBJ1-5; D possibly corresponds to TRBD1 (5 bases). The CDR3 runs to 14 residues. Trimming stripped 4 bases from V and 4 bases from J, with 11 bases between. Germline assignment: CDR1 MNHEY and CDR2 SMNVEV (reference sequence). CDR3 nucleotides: TGTGCCAGCAGTTCCGGGGGTGTGAATCAGCCCCAGCATTTT. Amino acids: CASSSGGVNQPQHF.

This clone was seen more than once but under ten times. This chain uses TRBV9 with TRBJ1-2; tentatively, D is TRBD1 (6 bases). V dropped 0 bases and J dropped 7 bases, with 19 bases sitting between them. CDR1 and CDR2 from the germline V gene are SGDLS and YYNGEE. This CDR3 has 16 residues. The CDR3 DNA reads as TGTGCCAGCAGCGTAGGGTGGGCGTGGGGGCTTGGTGGCTACACCTTC. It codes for CASSVGWAWGLGGYTF.

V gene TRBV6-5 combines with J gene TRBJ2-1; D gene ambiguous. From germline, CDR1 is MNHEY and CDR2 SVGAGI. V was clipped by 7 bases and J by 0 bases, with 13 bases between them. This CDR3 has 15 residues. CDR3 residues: CASKSSIGSYNEQFF. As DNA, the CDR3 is TGTGCCAGCAAGTCGAGTATCGGCTCCTACAATGAGCAGTTCTTC.